The next 5 T cell receptor beta chains were all read from a single sample in a study of blood T cell repertoires in COVID-19. Assay used: immunoSEQ multiplex PCR; TCRdb lists only in-frame clones, some missing. The sample lists some 82,000 clones, 75% to 95% occurring once. Material: peripheral blood. These receptors all come from a woman aged 45-60 years in a cohort sampled during active COVID-19.

This chain connects TRBV12-5 to TRBJ2-1; 8 nucleotides align to TRBD2. The V gene end was trimmed by 6 bases and the J gene end by 10 bases; junction bases not matched to a gene: 8. The germline V gene has CDR1 LGHNT and CDR2 FRNRAP. This CDR3 region has 13 residues. As DNA, the CDR3 is TGTGCTAGTGGAATACTCAGCGGGGGCGAGCAGTTCTTC. Translating gives CASGILSGGEQFF.

The gene calls are TRBV19 and TRBJ2-2; D is possibly TRBD2 (6 bases). V dropped 6 bases and J dropped 3 bases, with 20 bases sitting between them. Looked up from germline, CDR1 is LNHDA and CDR2 is SQIVND (reference sequence). The CDR3 is 17 residues long. The CDR3 DNA sequence: TGTGCCAGTAGCCGGGGAATGGGGGGAGGATACACCGGGGAGCTGTTTTTT. Translated: CASSRGMGGGYTGELFF.

V and J are TRBV11-2 and TRBJ2-6, with a weak D call TRBD1 (5 bases). Trimming shortened V by 5 bases and J by 4 bases, and 12 bases separated the two germline ends. Germline V gene data show CDR1 as SGHAT and CDR2 as FQNNGV. The CDR3 loop spans 15 amino acids. The CDR3, as DNA: TGTGCCAGCAGCCCACAGGCTACCGGGGCCAACGTCCTGACTTTC. The encoded protein is CASSPQATGANVLTF.

The chain uses TRBV7-9 and TRBJ1-4, with a weak D call TRBD1 (6 bases). Germline V gives CDR1 SEHNR, CDR2 FQNEAQ (reference sequence). Between the trimmed V and J ends, which lost 5 bases and 0 bases, there was a span of 13 bases. The CDR3 sequence is 16 residues long. The CDR3 nucleotides read TGTGCCAGCAGCCCTCCCGGACAGCCAACTAATGAAAAACTGTTTTTT. Residues: CASSPPGQPTNEKLFF.

V gene TRBV18 combines with J gene TRBJ1-5, with 7 bases fitting TRBD1. CDR1 and CDR2 from the germline V gene are KGHSH and LQKENI. The CDR3 is 16 residues long. V shed 2 bases and J 4 bases; nucleotides not matched to a gene: 8. CDR3 bases: TGTGCCAGCTCACCAAACATCGGACAGGAAAATCAGCCCCAGCATTTT. Translating gives CASSPNIGQENQPQHF. Full variable domain (remainder filled in from reference TRBV18 and TRBJ1-5): NAGVMQNPRHLVRRRGQEARLRCSPMKGHSHVYWYRQLPEEGLKFMVYLQKENIIDESGMPKERFSAEFPKEGPSILRIQQVVRGDSAAYFCASSPNIGQENQPQHFGDGTRLSIL.